This T cell receptor beta chain was sequenced for a study of T cell responses to AZD1222 COVID-19 vaccine. This CDR3 region has 14 residues. Per germline, CDR1 MNHEY and CDR2 SVGAGI. V was trimmed by 5 bases and J by 1 base, leaving 10 bases between them. Libraries were prepared by immunoSEQ multiplex PCR; TCRdb keeps only in-frame clonotypes and omits some of them. The sample lists around 160,000 clones, approximately 88% occurring once. Whole-study findings and limits: Two doses of AZD1222 preceded a rise in Spike-specific TCR breadth and depth. Females outnumbered males among donors, who were mostly white British; clonal diversity was possibly underestimated.

This clone was recorded only once. Its target is not known. The starting material was peripheral blood, obtained on day 0 of AZD1222 vaccination. The TCR originated in an adult in good health. J is TRBJ2-3 and V is TRBV6-5, with D tentatively TRBD1 (5 bases). The CDR3 loop reads CASSKTVGTDTQYF. DNA of the CDR3: TGTGCCAGCAGTAAGACAGTAGGCACAGATACGCAGTATTTT.